This TCR beta chain derives from a study of regulatory T cells in long-lasting Graves disease. Comments on this clonotype: Germline and junction disagree at one end, which may indicate a read error.

Arm-PCR of CDR3 regions and iRepertoire HTBI primers were the basis on which TCR beta libraries were built. Using its own MiXCR run on the multiplex PCR reads, TCRdb lists one record per CDR3 protein. The data show a few hundred thousand distinct CDR3 sequences, around 22% seen once. Germline V gene data show CDR1 as SNHLY and CDR2 as FYNNEI. The CDR3 consists of 12 residues. The time point is: persistent/refractory GD, antithyroid drugs over 5 years with positive TRAb. RNA extracted from PBMCs served as the sequencing template. American Thyroid Association guidelines defined how Graves' disease was diagnosed.

The sequenced sample was peripheral blood mononuclear cells (PBMCs), obtained when the disease was refractory, from a patient treated with antithyroid drugs. The clonotype originates from a female donor with Graves disease. The chain links TRBV2 to TRBJ2-3; D gene uncertain. The CDR3: CASRDATHTQYF. CDR3 nucleotides: TGTGCCAGCAGGGACGCCACACATACGCAGTATTTT.